The 17 T cell receptor beta chains below all came from one sample that was sequenced in a study of CD4 T cells in relation to SARS-CoV-2 and coronaviruses. Sequenced by immunoSEQ multiplex PCR; TCRdb stores in-frame clones only, minus some. This table holds 20,000 or so clones, 75% to 85% found once. Antigens for these TCRs are unknown. The unexposed donors gave CD4+ T cells in about 2010-2019, prior to COVID-19. The cells were cultured for 10 days before CD4+ T cells were isolated. Sequencing input: CD4+ T cells from PBMCs, cultured in vitro. Every receptor here comes from a human donor in good health.

The chain joins TRBV9 to TRBJ1-6; D is unclear. Germline V gene data show CDR1 as SGDLS and CDR2 as YYNGEE. This CDR3 spans 14 amino acids. V lost 0 bases, J lost 5 bases, and 6 bases lay in between. The CDR3 spells CASSVDSHNSPLHF. The CDR3 DNA reads TGTGCCAGCAGCGTAGACAGTCATAATTCACCCCTCCACTTT.

V and J are TRBV19 and TRBJ1-6; TRBD1 agrees at 7 bases. V lost 4 bases and J lost 4; bases outside the gene matches: 7. The germline V gene has CDR1 LNHDA and CDR2 SQIVND (reference sequence). This CDR3 region has 16 residues. The CDR3 coding sequence is TGTGCCAGTAGTAGACGGACAGGAGAATATAATTCACCCCTCCACTTT. Translating it yields CASSRRTGEYNSPLHF.

The J gene is TRBJ2-1, the V gene TRBV19; TRBD2 aligns across 12 bases. V was pared by 3 bases and J by 9 bases, with 6 bases of the junction left unmatched. The germline V gene encodes CDR1 LNHDA and CDR2 SQIVND (reference sequence). This CDR3 is 15 amino acids long. The CDR3 nucleotides are TGTGCCAGTAGTATCCGACTAGCGGGAGTAGGTGAGCAGTTCTTC. Translated: CASSIRLAGVGEQFF. The variable domain in full, with the rest retrieved from reference TRBV19 and TRBJ2-1, is DGGITQSPKYLFRKEGQNVTLSCEQNLNHDAMYWYRQDPGQGLRLIYYSQIVNDFQKGDIAEGYSVSREKKESFPLTVTSAQKNPTAFYLCASSIRLAGVGEQFFGPGTRLTVL.

V and J are TRBV5-1 and TRBJ1-1, with 11 bases lining up with TRBD1. CDR3 size: 18 residues. V shed 1 base, J shed 5 bases, and the junction held 13 bases outside the gene matches. Germline V lookup: CDR1 SGHRS, CDR2 YFSETQ. CDR3 residues: CASSLIPGQGGRRTEAFF. The CDR3 DNA sequence: TGCGCCAGCAGCTTGATTCCGGGACAGGGGGGAAGGAGGACTGAAGCTTTCTTT.

J is TRBJ2-5 and V is TRBV5-1; D tentatively reads TRBD1 or TRBD2 (5 bases each). Per germline, CDR1 SGHRS and CDR2 YFSETQ. With 3 bases removed from V and 5 bases from J, the gap between germline ends came to 14 bases. The CDR3 is 14 amino acids. Written as DNA, the CDR3 is TGCGCCAGCAGCTCTCCGGGACCCTTGGAGACCCAGTACTTC. This gives the protein CASSSPGPLETQYF.

The rearrangement joins TRBV19 to TRBJ2-5, with D unclear. The CDR3 is 13 residues long. CDR1 and CDR2 (germline): LNHDA, SQIVND (reference sequence). Between the trimmed V and J ends, which lost 1 base and 4 bases, there was a span of 7 bases. The CDR3 loop reads CASSIGLLETQYF. CDR3 DNA sequence: TGTGCCAGTAGTATAGGGCTGTTAGAGACCCAGTACTTC.

This rearrangement joins TRBV7-3 to TRBJ2-2; 9 nucleotides match TRBD1. The V gene end was trimmed by 1 base and the J gene end by 6 bases; junction bases not matched to a gene: 6. The CDR3 loop spans 16 amino acids. Germline lookup yields CDR1 SGHTA and CDR2 FQGTGA. CDR3 in DNA: TGTGCCAGCAGCTTAAGGGGACAGGGATCGGCCGGGGAGCTGTTTTTT. It translates to CASSLRGQGSAGELFF.

A few counts support this clone. The rearrangement links TRBV18 to TRBJ1-2; tentatively, D is TRBD1 (5 bases). Germline V gene lookup returns CDR1 KGHSH and CDR2 LQKENI. The V gene lost 3 bases and the J gene lost 8 bases, with 25 bases spanning the gap. The length of the CDR3 is 17 residues. The CDR3 region is CASSPSPTNSGTVGYTF. Written as DNA, the CDR3 is TGTGCCAGCTCACCCTCACCCACGAACTCCGGGACCGTAGGCTACACCTTC.

The chain joins TRBV3-1 (or the pseudogene TRBV3-2) to TRBJ1-1; D may be TRBD1 (5 bases). Trimming removed 6 bases at V and 4 bases at J, with 12 bases between. This CDR3 region has 13 residues. Germline V CDR1 and CDR2: LGHDT, YNNKEL (reference sequence). The CDR3 DNA sequence: TGTGCCAGCAGGGAGGGGACGAGCACTGAAGCTTTCTTT. Translated: CASREGTSTEAFF.

This rearrangement joins TRBV9 to TRBJ1-1; D is unclear. The CDR3 spans 13 residues. The ends were cut back, 4 bases at V and 3 bases at J, with 10 bases in the middle. Germline V lookup: CDR1 SGDLS, CDR2 YYNGEE. For the CDR3, the DNA is TGTGCCAGCAGCAACACGAGGGACACTGAAGCTTTCTTT. Translated, it gives CASSNTRDTEAFF.

The CDR3 DNA reads as TGTGCCAGCAGCGTTGGTTGGGAAAGCCGTCGCTCTGGAAACACCATATATTTT. Amino acid sequence: CASSVGWESRRSGNTIYF. The chain uses TRBV9 and TRBJ1-3; no reliable D call. This CDR3 is built from 18 residues. Germline V gene data show CDR1 as SGDLS and CDR2 as YYNGEE. V lost 2 bases and J lost 0, with 18 bases in between.

The rearrangement uses TRBV2 and TRBJ1-1; D may be TRBD1 (6 bases). Trimming left V 6 bases short and J 5 bases short, with 16 bases between. Germline CDR1 reads SNHLY; CDR2 reads FYNNEI. The CDR3 has 14 amino acids. In DNA, the CDR3 is TGTGCCAGCAGAGCTGAAACCACAGGGACTGAAGCTTTCTTT. This encodes CASRAETTGTEAFF.

The chain uses TRBV5-1 and TRBJ2-5; 9 nucleotides match TRBD2. The germline V gene has CDR1 SGHRS and CDR2 YFSETQ. This CDR3 contains 14 residues. V lost 5 bases, J lost 4 bases, and 6 bases stayed unmatched. CDR3 amino acids: CASRAGAGGETQYF. CDR3 in DNA: TGCGCCAGCAGGGCCGGAGCGGGAGGAGAGACCCAGTACTTC.

In its sample, this clone was seen once. The rearrangement uses TRBV7-2 and TRBJ1-2; D is uncertain. V shed 5 bases and J shed 8 bases, with 30 bases lying between them. The CDR3 is made up of 18 amino acids. Germline CDR1 is SGHTA and CDR2 is FQGNSA. The CDR3 sequence is CASSQTGNQVLGNQGYTF. The CDR3 DNA is TGTGCCAGCAGCCAAACCGGGAACCAAGTTTTGGGCAACCAAGGCTACACCTTC. Based on the CDR3 plus reference TRBV7-2 and TRBJ1-2, the full variable domain is GAGVSQSPSNKVTEKGKDVELRCDPISGHTALYWYRQSLGQGLEFLIYFQGNSAPDKSGLPSDRFSAERTGGSVSTLTIQRTQQEDSAVYLCASSQTGNQVLGNQGYTFGSGTRLTVV.

This clone was seen more than once but under ten times. J is TRBJ1-1 and V is TRBV6-5; weak D call: TRBD1 (5 bases). Trimming cost V 6 bases and J 11 bases, with 13 bases left between them. The germline V gene encodes CDR1 MNHEY and CDR2 SVGAGI. This CDR3 contains 11 residues. The CDR3 bases are TGTGCCAGCAGCCGGGGCCATGCTGCTTTCTTT. This encodes CASSRGHAAFF.

V is TRBV5-8 and J is TRBJ1-2; weak D call: TRBD1 (5 bases). Trimming cost V 0 bases and J 7 bases, with 13 bases left between them. This CDR3 is 14 amino acids long. Germline-derived CDR1 and CDR2 are SGHTS and YDEGEE. The CDR3 protein is CASSLDAGFGGYTF. In DNA form, the CDR3 reads TGTGCCAGCAGCTTGGATGCAGGGTTTGGTGGCTACACCTTC.

The rearrangement uses TRBV7-2 and TRBJ1-4; unclear D gene. The CDR3 is 15 amino acids. Per the germline V gene, CDR1 is SGHTA and CDR2 is FQGNSA. Trimming shortened V by 2 bases and J by 0 bases, and 7 bases separated the two germline ends. In nucleotides, the CDR3 is TGTGCCAGCAGCTTACGAGGCACAACTAATGAAAAACTGTTTTTT. Residues: CASSLRGTTNEKLFF.